These T cell receptor beta chains were read from a single sample in a study of siplizumab effects on memory and regulatory T cells. TCRdb keeps only in-frame clones here, not all; method: immunoSEQ multiplex PCR. This table has about 68,000 clones, 93% appearing once. Sequenced input: CD8+ T cells sorted from blood. The receptor source for this set is a human donor in good health. Each CDR3 is given with its conserved first and last residue. A D gene is named only where the DNA matches it firmly. Only some rows state a clone size, as once, few, many or a class for expanded clones.

CDR3: CASSRRGRGETQYF
DNA: TGTGCCAGCAGCCGCAGGGGGCGCGGGGAGACCCAGTACTTC
J: TRBJ2-5
V: TRBV28
size: -
D: TRBD1

CDR3: CASSRRTSGGGASTDTQYF
DNA: TGTGCCAGCAGCCGGCGGACTAGCGGGGGGGGAGCTAGCACAGATACGCAGTATTTT
J: TRBJ2-3
V: TRBV4-2
size: -
D: TRBD2

CDR3: CASSLTPGQGANYGYTF
DNA: TGTGCCAGCAGTTTAACCCCCGGACAGGGGGCGAACTATGGCTACACCTTC
J: TRBJ1-2
V: TRBV28
size: -
D: TRBD1

CDR3: CASSLYTSTGELFF
DNA: TGTGCCAGCAGCTTATATACGTCCACCGGGGAGCTGTTTTTT
J: TRBJ2-2
V: TRBV11-2
size: -
D: -

CDR3: CASSPGQGISTDTQYF
DNA: TGTGCCAGCAGCCCCGGACAGGGGATTAGCACAGATACGCAGTATTTT
J: TRBJ2-3
V: TRBV9
size: once
D: TRBD1

CDR3: CAWSPGGANEQFF
DNA: TGTGCCTGGAGCCCAGGGGGCGCAAATGAGCAGTTCTTC
J: TRBJ2-1
V: TRBV30
size: -
D: TRBD1

CDR3: CASSSDTYEQYF
DNA: TGTGCCAGCAGTTCCGACACCTACGAGCAGTACTTC
J: TRBJ2-7
V: TRBV6-5
size: -
D: -

CDR3: CASSSGGELFF
DNA: TGTGCCAGCAGCTCAGGGGGGGAGCTGTTTTTT
J: TRBJ2-2
V: TRBV7-6
size: -
D: -

CDR3: CASSQEDRAGETQYF
DNA: TGCGCCAGCAGCCAGGAGGACAGGGCAGGAGAGACCCAGTACTTC
J: TRBJ2-5
V: TRBV4-1
size: -
D: TRBD1

CDR3: CASSVGGLAPQETQYF
DNA: TGTGCCAGCAGCGTAGGGGGACTAGCTCCTCAAGAGACCCAGTACTTC
J: TRBJ2-5
V: TRBV9
size: -
D: TRBD2

CDR3: CASSLDGSYNSPLHF
DNA: TGTGCCAGCTCACTCGACGGATCCTATAATTCACCCCTCCACTTT
J: TRBJ1-6
V: TRBV5-6
size: -
D: -

CDR3: CASSSDGYEQYF
DNA: TGTGCCAGCAGCTCCGACGGCTACGAGCAGTACTTC
J: TRBJ2-7
V: TRBV9
size: -
D: -

CDR3: CASSQESGQILGQYF
DNA: TGCGCCAGCAGCCAAGAATCGGGACAGATCTTGGGCCAGTACTTC
J: TRBJ2-5
V: TRBV4-1
size: -
D: TRBD1

CDR3: CASSLLAGAPSSYNEQFF
DNA: TGTGCCAGCAGCTTACTAGCGGGGGCGCCCAGCTCCTACAATGAGCAGTTCTTC
J: TRBJ2-1
V: TRBV7-3
size: -
D: TRBD2

CDR3: CASSITQGTYNSPLHF
DNA: TGTGCCAGTAGTATAACCCAAGGGACCTATAATTCACCCCTCCACTTT
J: TRBJ1-6
V: TRBV19
size: -
D: -

CDR3: CASSSPVRGHYEQYF
DNA: TGTGCCAGCAGCTCGCCCGTCAGGGGGCACTACGAGCAGTACTTC
J: TRBJ2-7
V: TRBV5-6
size: -
D: TRBD1

CDR3: CASSLGDRLDEQFF
DNA: TGCGCCAGCAGCTTGGGGGACAGGTTAGATGAGCAGTTCTTC
J: TRBJ2-1
V: TRBV5-1
size: -
D: TRBD1

CDR3: CASRGGGPYEQYF
DNA: TGTGCCAGCAGGGGAGGGGGTCCCTACGAGCAGTACTTC
J: TRBJ2-7
V: TRBV27
size: -
D: -

CDR3: CASKQGRENEKLFF
DNA: TGCGCCAGCAAACAGGGCCGGGAGAATGAAAAACTGTTTTTT
J: TRBJ1-4
V: TRBV5-1
size: -
D: -

CDR3: CASSLAGLNTDTQYF
DNA: TGTGCCAGCAGTTTGGCCGGACTAAACACAGATACGCAGTATTTT
J: TRBJ2-3
V: TRBV28
size: -
D: -

CDR3: CASSQDNSYEQYF
DNA: TGCGCCAGCAGCCAAGATAACAGCTACGAGCAGTACTTC
J: TRBJ2-7
V: TRBV4-1
size: -
D: -

CDR3: CASSLSGPYSNQPQHF
DNA: TGTGCCAGCAGTTTATCGGGGCCTTATAGCAATCAGCCCCAGCATTTT
J: TRBJ1-5
V: TRBV27
size: -
D: -

CDR3: CASSGGDRNQPQHF
DNA: TGTGCCAGTAGTGGCGGGGACAGGAATCAGCCCCAGCATTTT
J: TRBJ1-5
V: TRBV19
size: -
D: TRBD1

CDR3: CSATDGSFYGYTF
DNA: TGCAGCGCTACGGACGGATCTTTCTATGGCTACACCTTC
J: TRBJ1-2
V: TRBV29-1
size: -
D: -

CDR3: CASSDGRSNQPQHF
DNA: TGTGCCAGTAGTGACGGACGGAGCAATCAGCCCCAGCATTTT
J: TRBJ1-5
V: TRBV19
size: -
D: -

CDR3: CASSWDFQETQYF
DNA: TGTGCCAGCAGTTGGGACTTCCAAGAGACCCAGTACTTC
J: TRBJ2-5
V: TRBV27
size: -
D: -